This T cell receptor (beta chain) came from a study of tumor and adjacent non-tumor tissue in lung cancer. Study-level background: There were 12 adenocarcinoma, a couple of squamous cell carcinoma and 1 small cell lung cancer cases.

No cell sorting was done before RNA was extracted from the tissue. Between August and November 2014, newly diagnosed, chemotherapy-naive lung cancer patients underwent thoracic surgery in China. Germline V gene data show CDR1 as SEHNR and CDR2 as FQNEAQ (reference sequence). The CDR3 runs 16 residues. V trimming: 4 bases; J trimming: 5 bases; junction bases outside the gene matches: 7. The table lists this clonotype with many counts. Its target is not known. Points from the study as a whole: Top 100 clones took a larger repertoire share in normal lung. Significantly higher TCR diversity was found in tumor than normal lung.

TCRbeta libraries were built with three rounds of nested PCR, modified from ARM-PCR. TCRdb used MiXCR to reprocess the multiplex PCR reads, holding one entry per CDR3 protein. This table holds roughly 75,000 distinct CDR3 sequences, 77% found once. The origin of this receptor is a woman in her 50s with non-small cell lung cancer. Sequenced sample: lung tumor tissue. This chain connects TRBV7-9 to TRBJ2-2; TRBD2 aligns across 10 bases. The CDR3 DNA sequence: TGTGCCAGCAGCTCCCCTAGCGGGAGAGGTACCGGGGAGCTGTTTTTT. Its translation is CASSSPSGRGTGELFF.